Presented here are 8 T cell receptor beta chains from one specimen sequenced in a study of blood T cell repertoires in COVID-19. Assay: immunoSEQ multiplex PCR; the TCRdb copy retains only in-frame clones and omits some. The sample has a few hundred thousand clones, 70% to 90% seen once. The sample consisted of peripheral blood. The source is a man in his forties or fifties with acute or convalescent COVID-19.

This chain uses TRBV18 with TRBJ1-3; D is perhaps TRBD1 (6 bases). Trimming took off 3 bases at V and 0 bases at J, with 12 bases between the two ends. The CDR3 length is 16 residues. CDR1 and CDR2 (germline): KGHSH, LQKENI. In nucleotides, the CDR3 is TGTGCCAGCTCACCCGTGGACAGCAGCTCTGGAAACACCATATATTTT. It is translated as CASSPVDSSSGNTIYF.

The rearrangement joins TRBV10-2 to TRBJ1-2; 9 bases map to TRBD1. Germline V gives CDR1 WSHSY, CDR2 SAAADI. The length of the CDR3 is 14 residues. Unmatched junction bases numbered 6, after V lost 5 bases and J lost 5 bases. CDR3 DNA sequence: TGCGCCAGCAGTTCTCCGGGACAGGGTTATGGCTACACCTTC. Residues: CASSSPGQGYGYTF.

V and J are TRBV11-3 and TRBJ2-2; weak D call: TRBD1 (6 bases). The germline V gene has CDR1 SGHNT and CDR2 YENEEA. This CDR3 comprises 16 residues. V lost 5 bases, J lost 0 bases, and 13 bases lay in between. CDR3: CASSHWTDPNTGELFF. DNA for the CDR3: TGTGCCAGCAGCCATTGGACAGACCCGAACACCGGGGAGCTGTTTTTT.

This clone was seen only a few times. The chain employs TRBV3-1 (or the pseudogene TRBV3-2) and TRBJ2-4; 8 bases match TRBD1. Trimming at V came to 4 bases and at J to 9 bases, leaving 14 bases not matched to a gene. Germline V CDR1 and CDR2: LGHDT, YNNKEL (reference sequence). The CDR3 spans 16 residues. In DNA, the CDR3 is TGTGCCAGCAGCCCGGGTCCCGGGACAGGAGGGTTCATTCAGTACTTC. This gives the protein CASSPGPGTGGFIQYF.

The CDR3 protein is CASSPPGRGHQPQHF. The CDR3, as DNA: TGTGCCAGCTCACCACCAGGCCGGGGTCATCAGCCCCAGCATTTT. V is TRBV18 and J is TRBJ1-5; D gene unclear. The CDR3 totals 15 residues. Trimming stripped 0 bases from V and 5 bases from J, with 11 bases between. The germline CDR1 and CDR2 sequences are KGHSH and LQKENI.

The chain combines TRBV29-1 with TRBJ2-7; the match to TRBD1 covers 7 bases. The ends lost 6 bases at V and 3 bases at J; junction bases unmatched: 11. The CDR3 length is 14 residues. Germline CDR1 reads SQVTM; CDR2 reads ANQGSEA. This chain's CDR3 is CSVALVGGFYEQYF. The CDR3 bases are TGCAGCGTGGCGCTGGTAGGGGGCTTCTACGAGCAGTACTTC.

The gene calls are TRBV18 and TRBJ1-1; a possible D gene is TRBD1 (6 bases). The CDR3 contains 16 residues. Per the germline V gene, CDR1 is KGHSH and CDR2 is LQKENI. Between the trimmed V and J ends, which lost 4 bases and 2 bases, there was a span of 17 bases. The CDR3 DNA sequence: TGTGCCAGCTCACAGTTTCAGGGGACAACAAACACTGAAGCTTTCTTT. This encodes CASSQFQGTTNTEAFF.

The V gene is TRBV5-1, the J gene TRBJ1-1; a possible D gene is TRBD1 (6 bases). The V end lost 0 bases, the J end lost 5 bases, and 14 bases lay between the germline ends. CDR1 and CDR2 (germline): SGHRS, YFSETQ. The CDR3 is 15 residues long. In DNA form, the CDR3 reads TGCGCCAGCAGCTTGGTGGGACACCCGGGGACTGAAGCTTTCTTT. It codes for CASSLVGHPGTEAFF.